The rows below give T cell receptor beta chains drawn from one sample of a study of cytomegalovirus exposure and HLA in healthy donors. Sequencing used immunoSEQ multiplex PCR; TCRdb keeps in-frame clones, though not all of them. The sample consists of 100,000 or so clones, 65% to 90% of them appearing once. Material: PBMCs. Every receptor here comes from a man aged 25 to 40 in good health and CMV-seropositive. The CDR3 runs from the conserved cysteine through the conserved F or W. The order of the fields is V gene, D gene, clone size, J gene, CDR3 DNA, CDR3 protein. A D gene is named only where the DNA matches it firmly. A clone size is listed for some rows: how often the clone was seen (once, few, many), or a class if it is expanded.

TRBV5-1	TRBD1	once	TRBJ1-5	TGCGCCAGCAGTTGGGGGGACAGGCCCAATCAGCCCCAGCATTTT	CASSWGDRPNQPQHF
TRBV6-1	TRBD1	-	TRBJ2-1	TGTGCCAGCAGTGTACCGGCTGGGACAGGGGTTGTTGAGCAGTTCTTC	CASSVPAGTGVVEQFF
TRBV19	-	-	TRBJ2-7	TGTGCCAGTAGTGCCTCGGGGGACTCCTACGAGCAGTACTTC	CASSASGDSYEQYF
TRBV4-3	-	-	TRBJ1-2	TGCGCCAGCAGCAGGACAGATCACTATGGCTACACCTTC	CASSRTDHYGYTF
TRBV11-2	-	-	TRBJ2-3	TGTGCCAGCAGCTTCAGCGGCGTCGAGGATACGCAGTATTTT	CASSFSGVEDTQYF
TRBV6-6	-	-	TRBJ2-7	TGTGCCAGCAGTTACTCGAGCGGGACAGGCTCCTACGAGCAGTACTTC	CASSYSSGTGSYEQYF
TRBV6-6	-	few	TRBJ2-7	TGTGCCAGCAGTCTCGGACAGACCTACGAGCAGTACTTC	CASSLGQTYEQYF
TRBV15	-	-	TRBJ1-2	TGTGCCACTAGAAGAGAGGGGGGTGGCTACACCTTC	CATRREGGGYTF
TRBV4-2	TRBD1	few	TRBJ2-3	TGTGCCAGCAGCCAACCGACAGGGGGAACAGATACGCAGTATTTT	CASSQPTGGTDTQYF
TRBV29-1	-	-	TRBJ1-5	TGCAGCGTTGATCAGGGAAATAATCAGCCCCAGCATTTT	CSVDQGNNQPQHF
TRBV7-6	TRBD1	-	TRBJ2-1	TGTGCCAGCAGCTATACAGGGGATGAGCAGTTCTTC	CASSYTGDEQFF
TRBV30	-	-	TRBJ2-7	TGTGCCTGGACGGATGGAGCCTCCTACGAGCAGTACTTC	CAWTDGASYEQYF
TRBV5-1	-	-	TRBJ2-3	TGCGCCAGCAGACCCGGGGATGCCACAGATACGCAGTATTTT	CASRPGDATDTQYF
TRBV6-6	-	few	TRBJ2-3	TGTGCCAGCAGTTACGAGGGAAGGACAGATACGCAGTATTTT	CASSYEGRTDTQYF
TRBV19	-	-	TRBJ2-1	TGTGCCAGTACCCAACAGGGAACCTACAATGAGCAGTTCTTC	CASTQQGTYNEQFF
TRBV14	TRBD1	-	TRBJ2-4	TGTGCCAGCAGCCGGGACAGGGGTCACAACATTCAGTACTTC	CASSRDRGHNIQYF
TRBV7-2	TRBD2	-	TRBJ2-3	TGTGCCAGCAGTCTTAGCGGGAGGGCCGAAGATACGCAGTATTTT	CASSLSGRAEDTQYF
TRBV7-2	-	-	TRBJ1-3	TGTGCCAGCAGCCCGGACAGCTCTGGAAACACCATATATTTT	CASSPDSSGNTIYF
TRBV19	TRBD2	-	TRBJ2-2	TGTGCCAGTAGTGTTACTAGCGCCTTGGGGACCGGGGAGCTGTTTTTT	CASSVTSALGTGELFF
TRBV19	TRBD1	-	TRBJ2-1	TGTGCCAGTAGTATAGGACAGGGGGCGGTCAATGAGCAGTTCTTC	CASSIGQGAVNEQFF
TRBV15	-	-	TRBJ2-3	TGTGCCACCAGCAGAGAATTGATCGGGTACACAGATACGCAGTATTTT	CATSRELIGYTDTQYF
TRBV2	-	-	TRBJ2-1	TGTGCCAGATTGACAGCCGACGAGCAGTTCTTC	CARLTADEQFF
TRBV29-1	-	-	TRBJ2-7	TGCAGCGTTGCACAGGGAGGGTACGAGCAGTACTTC	CSVAQGGYEQYF
TRBV7-9	TRBD2	-	TRBJ2-1	TGTGCCAGCAGCCTAGGGATGACTAGCGGGATCTACTCGGAGTTCTTC	CASSLGMTSGIYSEFF
TRBV28	-	-	TRBJ1-2	TGTGCCAGCTACGACTACAAGGCCTATGGCTACACCTTC	CASYDYKAYGYTF
TRBV5-1	TRBD2	few	TRBJ2-7	TGCGCCAGCAGGTCGGGACGGGAGGAGGCGAGCTCCTACGAGCAGTACTTC	CASRSGREEASSYEQYF
TRBV15	-	-	TRBJ1-5	TGTGCCACCAGCAGATCGACACTCTCCAATCAGCCCCAGCATTTT	CATSRSTLSNQPQHF
TRBV15	-	once	TRBJ2-3	TGTGCCACCAGCAGAGATAGATCGGGAGCAGATACGCAGTATTTT	CATSRDRSGADTQYF
TRBV11-2	TRBD2	-	TRBJ2-7	TGTGCCAGCAGCTCGGGGACTAGCTATATTCGAGTCTACGAGCAGTACTTC	CASSSGTSYIRVYEQYF
TRBV9	-	-	TRBJ1-1	TGTGCCAGCAGCGTTACAGGGTCGAAGTTCTACACTGAAGCTTTCTTT	CASSVTGSKFYTEAFF
TRBV19	TRBD1	few	TRBJ1-4	TGTGCCAGTAGCGCAAAGACAGGGTCAACGAGAGAAAAACTGTTTTTT	CASSAKTGSTREKLFF
TRBV14	-	few	TRBJ2-5	TGTGCCAGCAGCCCCGGCCTAGGTGGCCAGTACTTC	CASSPGLGGQYF
TRBV29-1	-	-	TRBJ2-2	TGCAGCGTTCGGGGACAACTGAACACCGGGGAGCTGTTTTTT	CSVRGQLNTGELFF
TRBV18	TRBD1	-	TRBJ1-4	TGTGCCAGCTCACCCCCGACAGGGGAGAATGAAAAACTGTTTTTT	CASSPPTGENEKLFF
TRBV12-2	-	-	TRBJ1-2	TGTGCAAGTCGCCCCCGGACAGCTCTAGTCCGTGGCTACACCTTC	CASRPRTALVRGYTF
TRBV4-3	-	few	TRBJ2-7	TGCGCCAGCAGCCTTAGTCGTAGCTCCTACGAGCAGTACTTC	CASSLSRSSYEQYF
TRBV7-2	-	-	TRBJ2-7	TGTGCCAGCAGCTTCCCCGGGACAAGACTCTACGAGCAGTACTTC	CASSFPGTRLYEQYF
TRBV7-2	-	-	TRBJ1-3	TGTGCCAGCAGCCAAACCCCCGGGAGAAACACCATATATTTT	CASSQTPGRNTIYF
TRBV28	-	-	TRBJ1-3	TGTGCCAGCAGTGCCGGGTCCCTACAGGCGTACACCATATATTTT	CASSAGSLQAYTIYF
TRBV5-4	TRBD2	-	TRBJ2-5	TGTGCCAGCAGCCTGGGACTAGCGGGGCTCGAAGAGACCCAGTACTTC	CASSLGLAGLEETQYF
TRBV5-5	-	-	TRBJ2-7	TGTGCCAGCAGCTTGCATATTGAGGGAGCCTACGAGCAGTACTTC	CASSLHIEGAYEQYF
TRBV20-1	TRBD1	-	TRBJ2-5	TGCAGTGCCACAGGGGGGGAGACCCAGTACTTC	CSATGGETQYF
TRBV7-6	TRBD2	-	TRBJ2-1	TGTGCCAGCAGCTTAAGCGGGACCAACAATGAGCAGTTCTTC	CASSLSGTNNEQFF
TRBV7-9	TRBD1	-	TRBJ2-1	TGTGCCAGCAGAGGACAGGCTGTGGGCAATGAGCAGTTCTTC	CASRGQAVGNEQFF
TRBV6-1	TRBD1	-	TRBJ2-7	TGTGCCAGCACGAGAATGGGACAGGGGGCAGGAGAGCAGTACTTC	CASTRMGQGAGEQYF
TRBV18	TRBD2	few	TRBJ2-2	TGTGCCAGCTCACCACCGAGCGGGAGTACCGGGGAGCTGTTTTTT	CASSPPSGSTGELFF
TRBV30	-	-	TRBJ2-2	TGTGCCTGGGGGGAGGGGGCCGGGGAGCTGTTTTTT	CAWGEGAGELFF
TRBV18	TRBD1	-	TRBJ1-1	TGTGCCAGCTCACCATGGGGGGACAGGAACACTGAAGCTTTCTTT	CASSPWGDRNTEAFF
TRBV7-2	-	-	TRBJ2-5	TGTGCCAGCAGCTTAAGGGGGTTGGAGACCCAGTACTTC	CASSLRGLETQYF
TRBV4-1	TRBD1	-	TRBJ1-5	TGCGCCAGCAGCCCTACTGGGACAGGGGTTTTTTGGCCCCAGCATTTT	CASSPTGTGVFWPQHF